In this sample, the clone carrying this TCR beta chain turned up many times. Its specificity is unknown. Looked up from germline, CDR1 is GTSNPN and CDR2 is SVGIG (reference sequence). The CDR3 length is 16 residues. V trimming: 2 bases; J trimming: 3 bases; junction bases outside the gene matches: 12. A universal primer site was incorporated via template switching, and the cDNA contained unique molecular identifiers. TCRdb called the 5' RACE reads again in MiXCR, with one record for every CDR3 protein. The profile shows roughly 690,000 distinct CDR3 sequences, 5.5% to 6.5% of them singletons. This sample is drawn from a study of identical twins. Study-wide points: The authors noted that invariant MAIT and iNKT cells could partly confound zero-insertion analyses. With monozygotic twins, out-of-frame TCR alpha sharing exceeded what models estimated.

The receptor was isolated from a young man in good health. The chain combines TRBV30 with TRBJ2-5, with 7 bases fitting TRBD2. Source material: naive T cells sorted from blood. DNA for the CDR3: TGTGCCTGGAGTACCGCCGTTGCTAGCGGAAAAGAGACCCAGTACTTC. The encoded protein is CAWSTAVASGKETQYF.